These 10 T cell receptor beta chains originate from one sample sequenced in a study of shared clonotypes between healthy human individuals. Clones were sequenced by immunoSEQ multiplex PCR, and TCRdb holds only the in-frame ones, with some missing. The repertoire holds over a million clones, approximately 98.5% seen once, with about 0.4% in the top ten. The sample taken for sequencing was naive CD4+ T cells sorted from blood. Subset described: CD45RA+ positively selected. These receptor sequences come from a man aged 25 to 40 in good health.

CDR3 coding DNA: TGTGCCAGCAACAGGCCAAAGAACACTGAAGCTTTCTTT. Translated: CASNRPKNTEAFF. The V call is TRBV6-1, the J call TRBJ1-1; weak D call: TRBD1 (5 bases). Trimming took 7 bases from V and 1 from J, leaving 10 bases between them. Germline CDR1 reads MNHNS; CDR2 reads SASEGT. The CDR3 covers 13 residues.

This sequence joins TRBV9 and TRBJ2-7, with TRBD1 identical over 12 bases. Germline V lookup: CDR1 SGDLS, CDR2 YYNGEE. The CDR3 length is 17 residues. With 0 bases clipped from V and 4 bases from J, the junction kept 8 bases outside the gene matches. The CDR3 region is CASSVAGQGAQAYEQYF. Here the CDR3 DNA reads TGTGCCAGCAGCGTAGCGGGACAGGGGGCGCAGGCGTACGAGCAGTACTTC.

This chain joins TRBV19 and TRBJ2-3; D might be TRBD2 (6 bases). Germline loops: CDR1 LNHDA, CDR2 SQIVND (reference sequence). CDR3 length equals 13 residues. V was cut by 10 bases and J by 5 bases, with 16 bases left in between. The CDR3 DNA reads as TGTGCCACCCGGGACTTTCAGGTAGATACGCAGTATTTT. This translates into CATRDFQVDTQYF. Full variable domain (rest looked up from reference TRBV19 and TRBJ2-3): DGGITQSPKYLFRKEGQNVTLSCEQNLNHDAMYWYRQDPGQGLRLIYYSQIVNDFQKGDIAEGYSVSREKKESFPLTVTSAQKNPTAFYLCATRDFQVDTQYFGPGTRLTVL.

CDR3 sequence: CASSLTFETTGTGELFF. The CDR3 nucleotides read TGTGCCAGCAGCTTAACGTTCGAGACCACGGGTACCGGGGAGCTGTTTTTT. The chain carries TRBV7-3 and TRBJ2-2; no clear D. V lost 0 bases and J 5 bases, leaving 16 bases between the germline ends. This CDR3 has 17 amino acids. Germline loops: CDR1 SGHTA, CDR2 FQGTGA.

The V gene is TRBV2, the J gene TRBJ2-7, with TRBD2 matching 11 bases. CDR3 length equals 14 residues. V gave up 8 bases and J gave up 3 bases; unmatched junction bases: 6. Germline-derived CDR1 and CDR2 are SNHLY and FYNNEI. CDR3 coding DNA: TGTGCCAGCTGGTTTGGGACTAGCGGCTACGAGCAGTACTTC. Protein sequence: CASWFGTSGYEQYF.

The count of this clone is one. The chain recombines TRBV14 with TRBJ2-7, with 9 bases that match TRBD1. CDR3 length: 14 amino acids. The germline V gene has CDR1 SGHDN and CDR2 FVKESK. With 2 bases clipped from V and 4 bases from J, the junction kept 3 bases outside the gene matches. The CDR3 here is CASSQSTGGYEQYF. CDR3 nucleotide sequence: TGTGCCAGCAGCCAATCGACAGGGGGTTACGAGCAGTACTTC.

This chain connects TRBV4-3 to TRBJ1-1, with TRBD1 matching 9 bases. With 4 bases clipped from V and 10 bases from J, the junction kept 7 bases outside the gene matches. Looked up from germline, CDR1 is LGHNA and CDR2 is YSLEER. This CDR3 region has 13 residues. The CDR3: CASSPGQGRGAFF. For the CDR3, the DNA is TGCGCCAGCAGCCCGGGACAGGGACGCGGAGCTTTCTTT.

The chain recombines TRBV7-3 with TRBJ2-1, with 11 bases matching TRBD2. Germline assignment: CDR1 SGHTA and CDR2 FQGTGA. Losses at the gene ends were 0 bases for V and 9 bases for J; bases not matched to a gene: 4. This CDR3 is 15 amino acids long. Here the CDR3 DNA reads TGTGCCAGCAGCTTAACAGGACTAGCGGGTGGTGAGCAGTTCTTC. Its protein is CASSLTGLAGGEQFF.

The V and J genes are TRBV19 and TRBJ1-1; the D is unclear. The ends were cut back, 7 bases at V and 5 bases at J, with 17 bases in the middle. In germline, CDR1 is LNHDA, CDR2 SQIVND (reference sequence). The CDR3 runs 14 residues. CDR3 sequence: CASKPIDRGTEAFF. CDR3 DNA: TGTGCCAGTAAACCTATTGACCGGGGAACTGAAGCTTTCTTT.

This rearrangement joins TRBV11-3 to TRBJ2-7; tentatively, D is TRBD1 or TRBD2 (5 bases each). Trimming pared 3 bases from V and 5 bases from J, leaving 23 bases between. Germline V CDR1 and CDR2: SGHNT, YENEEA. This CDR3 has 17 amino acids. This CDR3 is CASSFGAGRANSHEQYF. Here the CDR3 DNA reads TGTGCCAGCAGCTTCGGCGCGGGCAGGGCGAATTCCCACGAGCAGTACTTC.